This T cell receptor beta chain was retrieved from a study of Graves' ophthalmopathy and Graves' hyperthyroidism. Study details: No treatment had been given when peripheral blood was collected at initial diagnosis.

Study-wide points: Most thyroid-expanded clonotypes exceeding 0.001 frequency were also found in blood.

With 2 bases clipped from V and 2 bases from J, the junction kept 2 bases outside the gene matches. Germline CDR1 reads MDHEN; CDR2 reads SYDVKM. The CDR3 contains 15 residues. PBMCs stemmed from more than 9.5 ml of fresh peripheral blood. This clonotype has ten or more counts. Its antigen is currently unknown. The TCR beta CDR3 regions underwent amplification from RNA transcripts. HTBI primers primed a first-round RT-PCR, and a second-round multiplex PCR followed. TCRdb reanalysed the multiplex PCR reads using MiXCR and keeps one entry per CDR3 protein. The repertoire consists of over 450,000 distinct CDR3 sequences, with about 15% occurring once and the leading ten covering over 8%.

The sequenced sample consisted of blood. V usage is TRBV28 and J usage is TRBJ1-5, with TRBD1 matching 8 bases. This TCR was sampled from a woman between 25 and 40 years old with Graves' ophthalmopathy. The CDR3 loop reads CASSLGGQGNQPQHF. CDR3 sequence (DNA): TGTGCCAGCAGTTTAGGGGGACAGGGCAATCAGCCCCAGCATTTT.